This T cell receptor beta chain was profiled in a study of T cell repertoires in cytomegalovirus infection. Looking at the study overall: In public TCR beta signatures, there were indications of both CMV infection and matching HLA type.

One entry per CDR3 protein, called by TCRdb with MiXCR from the reads. The table shows around 630,000 distinct CDR3 sequences, with more than 20% occurring only once. Findings of the study overall: Cumulated frequencies of public TCR beta families served to identify carriers of CMV plus the relevant HLA. Dominant in the ex vivo response were TCR beta clonotypes restricted by HLA-C and specific for CMV.

Notes on this clonotype: Antigen: not known.

Germline V CDR1 and CDR2: LNHDA, SQIVND (reference sequence). This CDR3 has 15 amino acids. Trimming took off 2 bases at V and 5 bases at J, with 13 bases between the two ends. The gene calls are TRBV19 and TRBJ2-1, with D uncertain. Sequences were obtained from CD8+ T cells from PBMCs. The origin of this receptor is a human donor in good health (CMV status not recorded). Some clones in this sample may be carry-over from other donors' samples. For the CDR3, the DNA is TGTGCCAGTAGTATAATCCTAAACTCGAACAATGAGCAGTTCTTC. This codes for CASSIILNSNNEQFF.